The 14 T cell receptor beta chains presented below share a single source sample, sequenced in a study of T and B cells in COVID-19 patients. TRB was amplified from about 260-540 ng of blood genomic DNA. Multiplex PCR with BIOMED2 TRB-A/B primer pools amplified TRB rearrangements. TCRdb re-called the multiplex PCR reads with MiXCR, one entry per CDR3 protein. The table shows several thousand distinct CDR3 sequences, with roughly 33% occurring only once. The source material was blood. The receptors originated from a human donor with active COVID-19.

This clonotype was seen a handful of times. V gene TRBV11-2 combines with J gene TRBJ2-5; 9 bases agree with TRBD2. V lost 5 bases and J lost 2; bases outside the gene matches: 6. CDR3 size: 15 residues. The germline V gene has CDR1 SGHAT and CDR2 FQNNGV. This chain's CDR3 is CASSRNSGGQETQYF. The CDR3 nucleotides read TGTGCCAGCAGCCGAAATAGCGGGGGACAAGAGACCCAGTACTTC.

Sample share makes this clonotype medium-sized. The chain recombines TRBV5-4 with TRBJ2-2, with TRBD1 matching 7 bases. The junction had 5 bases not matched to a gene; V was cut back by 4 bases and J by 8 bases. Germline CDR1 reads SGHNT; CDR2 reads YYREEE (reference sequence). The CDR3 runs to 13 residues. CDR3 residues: CASSEQGWGELFF. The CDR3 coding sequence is TGTGCCAGCAGCGAACAGGGGTGGGGGGAGCTGTTTTTT.

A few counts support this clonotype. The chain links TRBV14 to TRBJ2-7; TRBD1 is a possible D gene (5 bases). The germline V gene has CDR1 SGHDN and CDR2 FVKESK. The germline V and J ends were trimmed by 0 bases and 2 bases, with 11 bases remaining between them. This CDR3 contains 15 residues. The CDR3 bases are TGTGCCAGCAGCCAAGAGCAGGGCCTCACCTACGAGCAGTACTTC. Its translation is CASSQEQGLTYEQYF.

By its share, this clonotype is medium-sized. In nucleotides, the CDR3 is TGTGCCAGCAGCCCCACGTCCTCCTACAATGAGCAGTTCTTC. Amino acids: CASSPTSSYNEQFF. This chain uses TRBV13 with TRBJ2-1; D is ambiguous. The CDR3 loop spans 14 amino acids. The V and J ends lost 5 bases and 0 bases respectively, with 8 bases between them. The germline CDR1 and CDR2 sequences are PRHDT and FYEKMQ (reference sequence).

The CDR3 protein is CASSASTGGDADTQYF. DNA for the CDR3: TGTGCCAGCAGCGCATCGACAGGGGGCGACGCAGATACGCAGTATTTT. This sequence joins TRBV9 and TRBJ2-3; 10 nucleotides match TRBD1. Germline V lookup: CDR1 SGDLS, CDR2 YYNGEE. The CDR3 runs to 16 residues. J was trimmed by 4 bases and V by 3 bases; bases with no gene match: 8.

The CDR3 nucleotides read TGTGCCAGCAGTTCCGACAGGGGCCTTTTTAACTATGGCTACACCTTC. It encodes CASSSDRGLFNYGYTF. This rearrangement joins TRBV6-5 to TRBJ1-2, with 8 bases aligning to TRBD1. CDR1 MNHEY and CDR2 SVGAGI come from the germline V gene. The CDR3 loop spans 16 amino acids. V lost 4 bases to trimming and J lost 1 base; unmatched junction nucleotides: 8.

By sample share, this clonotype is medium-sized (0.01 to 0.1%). The CDR3 loop reads CARTGGYEQYV. CDR3 sequence (DNA): TGTGCCAGAACAGGGGGGTACGAGCAGTACGTC. V is TRBV27 and J is TRBJ2-7; 8 nucleotides line up with TRBD1. Germline CDR1 is MNHEY and CDR2 is SMNVEV (reference sequence). V lost 9 bases, J lost 4 bases, and 2 bases stayed unmatched. This CDR3 comprises 11 residues.

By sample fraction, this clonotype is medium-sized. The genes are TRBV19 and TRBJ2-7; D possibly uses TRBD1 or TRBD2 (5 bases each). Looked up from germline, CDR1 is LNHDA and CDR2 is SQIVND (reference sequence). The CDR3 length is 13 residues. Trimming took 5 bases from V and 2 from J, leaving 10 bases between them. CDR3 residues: CASSWDGAYEQYF. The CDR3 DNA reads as TGTGCCAGTAGTTGGGACGGCGCCTACGAGCAGTACTTC.

CDR3 in amino acids: CSARGAGQGAIGYTF. In DNA, the CDR3 is TGCAGTGCTAGGGGAGCCGGACAGGGGGCTATTGGCTACACCTTC. The chain is built from TRBV20-1 and TRBJ1-2; 11 bases line up with TRBD1. Trimming at V came to 3 bases and at J to 7 bases, leaving 10 bases not matched to a gene. This CDR3 is built from 15 residues. Germline V gene sequence: CDR1 DFQATT, CDR2 SNEGSKA (reference sequence).

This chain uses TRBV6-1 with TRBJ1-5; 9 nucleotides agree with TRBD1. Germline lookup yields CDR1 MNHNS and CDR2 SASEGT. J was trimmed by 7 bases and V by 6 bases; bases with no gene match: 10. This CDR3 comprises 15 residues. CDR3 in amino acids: CASRQLGQGRQPQHF. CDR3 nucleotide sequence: TGTGCCAGCAGGCAACTCGGACAGGGGAGGCAGCCCCAGCATTTT.

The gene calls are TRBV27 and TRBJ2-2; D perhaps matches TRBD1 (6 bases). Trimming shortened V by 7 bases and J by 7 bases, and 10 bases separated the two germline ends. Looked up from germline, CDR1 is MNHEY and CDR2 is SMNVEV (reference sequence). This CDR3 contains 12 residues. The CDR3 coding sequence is TGTGCCAGCAATACAGGGTACGGGGAGCTGTTTTTT. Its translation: CASNTGYGELFF.

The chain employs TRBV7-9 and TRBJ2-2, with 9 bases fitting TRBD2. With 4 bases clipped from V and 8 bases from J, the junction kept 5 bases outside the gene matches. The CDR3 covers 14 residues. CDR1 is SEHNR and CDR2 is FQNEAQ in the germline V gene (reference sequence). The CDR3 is CASSSSGAFGELFF. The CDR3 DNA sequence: TGTGCCAGCAGCTCTAGCGGGGCCTTTGGGGAGCTGTTTTTT.

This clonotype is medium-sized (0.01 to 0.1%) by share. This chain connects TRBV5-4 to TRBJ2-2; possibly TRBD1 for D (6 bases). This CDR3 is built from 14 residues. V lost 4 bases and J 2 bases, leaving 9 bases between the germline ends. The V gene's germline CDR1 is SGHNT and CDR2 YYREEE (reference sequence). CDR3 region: CASSLDRNTGELFF. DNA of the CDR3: TGTGCCAGCAGCCTGGACAGAAACACCGGGGAGCTGTTTTTT.

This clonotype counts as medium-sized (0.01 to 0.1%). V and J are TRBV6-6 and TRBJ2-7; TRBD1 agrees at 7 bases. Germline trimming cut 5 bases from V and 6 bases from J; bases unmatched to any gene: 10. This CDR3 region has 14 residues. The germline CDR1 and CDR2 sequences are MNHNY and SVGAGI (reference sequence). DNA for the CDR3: TGTGCCAGCAGTCAATACGGGACAGCTGGCGAGCAGTACTTC. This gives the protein CASSQYGTAGEQYF.